What follows describes a single T cell receptor beta chain. This clone turned up a few times. Its specific antigen is unknown. It has no much larger one-base neighbor in the sample; base qualities were not kept. This record belongs to a study of beta chain features in type 1 diabetes listed by TCRdb under 2018. Looking at the study overall: No differences in mean age, gender distribution, total cell number or subset yield were found between patients and healthy donors. A total of roughly 100,000,000 sorted cells were examined across all samples, and the number of cells per subset was strongly correlated with RNA yield. Naive and central memory subsets were obtained from all 30 or so donors, but regulatory and stem cell-like memory subsets were isolated from only 8 patients and roughly 8 healthy donors. In the study, recently diagnosed type 1 diabetes patients and matched healthy donors were compared on the TCRB repertoires of their sorted circulating CD4+ T cell subsets.

The High Capacity cDNA Reverse Transcription Kit was used to reverse transcribe all of the isolated RNA, meaning that expressed TCRB transcripts were what got sequenced. Naive, central memory and regulatory T cell samples underwent deep immunoSEQ sequencing, averaging roughly 3.3 million total reads per sample. After sorted cells were lysed in RLT buffer, RNA was extracted with DNase-treated RNeasy Micro or Mini kits, with the choice depending on cell number. To prevent cross-contamination, every cell subset was processed on its own, while patient and healthy donor samples were processed together. The immunoSEQ multiplex PCR was used to amplify TCRB sequences from cDNA, yielding 87-bp fragments that span the CDR3 region. Sequencing of the amplicons was performed on the Illumina HiSeq platform. As for how the authors treated the data: Synthetic template baselines were used to correct PCR bias computationally, reads within Hamming distance 2 were collapsed together, and singletons that could not be merged were discarded. By aligning reads against IMGT, V, D and J genes, CDR3 length, and insertions or deletions at six rearrangement sites were assigned. Within each subset, clonotype counts were normalized to sorted cell number, and only after that were true diversity and Gini coefficients computed with the tcR R package. Repertoire sharing was quantified using the overlap coefficient calculated on TCRB nucleotide sequences. As a proxy for the pre-selection repertoire, out-of-frame TCRB sequences from naive cells were analyzed. TCRdb took this table from immuneACCESS and kept in-frame rearrangements with V and J called. Such tables lack part of the clones; where checked against another copy, unresolved V genes explain under half of the gap, and the rest is unexplained. The DNA was the basis for D and trimming; V, J and clone size are from that table. This sample comprises fewer than 900,000 clones, roughly 16% of them detected only once. The leading ten clones occupy 0.02% to 0.025% of the sample.

From each donor, a single peripheral blood sample of about 110 mL on average was drawn into heparinised tubes. Naive, central memory, regulatory and stem cell-like memory CD4+ T cells were sorted on a BD FACSAria II using a panel including CD45RO, CCR7, CD25, CD127, CD95 and CD27. All sorted populations exceeded 95% purity. Right away, PBMCs were isolated by Lymphoprep density gradient centrifugation and were stained directly, with no culture step. So that batch effects would be minimized, each experiment stained and sorted samples in pairs, pairing one healthy donor with one patient. CDR1 is given as KGHSH and CDR2 as LQKENI, both from the germline V gene. Trimming removed 3 bases from V and 3 bases from J, leaving 13 bases between the germline ends. Reading from cysteine to phenylalanine, the CDR3 counts 15 amino acids. The kept DNA is CDR3 alone, 45 bases in frame from the first base. The full study reports these points: Type 1 diabetes patients showed a moderate but significant shortening of TCRB CDR3 length in all four CD4+ subsets. Naive, central memory and regulatory TCRB repertoires appeared more similar among patients than among healthy donors. Fewer insertions and more nucleotide deletions at VDJ recombination sites were observed in patients with type 1 diabetes, implying thymic rearrangement abnormalities. Because small numbers of individuals were included in the HLA sub-analyses, any influence of HLA type on TCRB rearrangement was left unresolved. Shorter templates might have been favored by PCR, but patient and control samples were amplified and corrected together, so both groups would have been affected equally by any skew. Sequencing cDNA rather than genomic DNA could over-represent highly expressing activated cells, although activation and CD3 levels did not differ between groups.

The chain couples TRBV18 to TRBJ2-3; the D gene is tentatively TRBD1 or TRBD2, each matching 6 bases. The source is a woman under 30 in good health. Material for sequencing was naive CD4+ T cells from blood. What this sample's cell subset or site label stands for: true naive CD4+ T cells. The CDR3 amino acid sequence is: CASSPGGQGTDTQYF. DNA sequence: TGTGCCAGCTCACCGGGGGGACAAGGAACAGATACGCAGTATTTT. Joined to the reference TRBV18 and TRBJ2-3 proteins, this CDR3 gives the full variable domain: NAGVMQNPRHLVRRRGQEARLRCSPMKGHSHVYWYRQLPEEGLKFMVYLQKENIIDESGMPKERFSAEFPKEGPSILRIQQVVRGDSAAYFCASSPGGQGTDTQYFGPGTRLTVL.